The TCR beta chain described here comes from a study of blood T cell repertoires in COVID-19. Background on the study: Symptom resolution, clearance, or two negative PCRs marked the recovered donors of Cohort 3. Acute and convalescent COVID-19 specimens originated in the United States, Italy and Spain.

Trimming left V 6 bases short and J 2 bases short, with 8 bases between. The CDR3 sequence is 13 residues long. From germline, CDR1 is SNHLY and CDR2 FYNNEI. Per the study methods: Amplification of reference gene primers provided the estimated nucleated cell counts. Clones were read by immunoSEQ multiplex PCR, and TCRdb kept only the in-frame ones, dropping some. V and J calls and clone size are as listed in that table; D and trimming were resolved from the DNA. The sample contains approximately 190,000 clones, roughly 86% of which appear only once. This clone was seen a handful of times. The clonotype originates from a middle-aged woman in a cohort exposed to, infected with or recovered from COVID-19 (not recorded which). The sequenced sample consisted of PBMCs or T cells enriched from blood (not recorded which). The rearrangement joins TRBV2 to TRBJ1-5, with TRBD1 as a possible D gene (6 bases). CDR3 sequence (DNA): TGTGCCAGCAGGACAGGAGGCAATCAGCCCCAGCATTTT. Its translation: CASRTGGNQPQHF.